One sample yielded the 27 T cell receptor beta chains listed below, sequenced in a study of beta chain features in type 1 diabetes. Study results and caveats: Type 1 diabetes patients had TCRB CDR3s that were shorter (moderately but significantly so) in all four CD4+ subsets.

No cognate antigen is known for these TCRs. Sequenced material consisted of expressed TCRB transcripts (all of the isolated RNA was reverse transcribed). Sequenced by immunoSEQ multiplex PCR; TCRdb stores in-frame clones only, minus some. The sample includes 600,000 to 700,000 clones, around 12% of them seen just once. Sequencing used naive CD4+ T cells from blood. Receptors were obtained from a man aged 25-40 years with type 1 diabetes.

This clone was counted a few times. The rearrangement joins TRBV7-9 to TRBJ2-2, with a possible D match to TRBD2 (6 bases). The CDR3 has 14 residues. Trimming took 7 bases from V and 4 from J, leaving 13 bases between them. Germline loops: CDR1 SEHNR, CDR2 FQNEAQ (reference sequence). CDR3 residues: CASTSRGTTGELFF. CDR3 bases: TGTGCCAGCACCTCCCGGGGGACCACCGGGGAGCTGTTTTTT.

This clone was picked up a small number of times. This rearrangement joins TRBV28 to TRBJ1-4; D is perhaps TRBD1 (5 bases). The germline gives CDR1 MDHEN, CDR2 SYDVKM. V lost 1 base and J lost 0, with 6 bases in between. This CDR3 has 15 residues. CDR3 in DNA: TGTGCCAGCAGTTTATCGGGGGCAACTAATGAAAAACTGTTTTTT. It specifies CASSLSGATNEKLFF.

A few counts support this clone. The chain couples TRBV2 to TRBJ2-7; 9 bases align to TRBD1. The V gene's germline CDR1 is SNHLY and CDR2 FYNNEI. The CDR3 length is 14 residues. Trimming took 7 bases from V and 3 from J; bases not matched to a gene: 7. The CDR3 spells CASNSGTGFYEQYF. The CDR3 DNA reads TGTGCCAGCAACTCCGGGACAGGGTTCTACGAGCAGTACTTC. Full variable domain (missing parts from reference TRBV2 and TRBJ2-7): EPEVTQTPSHQVTQMGQEVILRCVPISNHLYFYWYRQILGQKVEFLVSFYNNEISEKSEIFDDQFSVERPDGSNFTLKIRSTKLEDSAMYFCASNSGTGFYEQYFGPGTRLTVT.

V gene TRBV7-8 combines with J gene TRBJ1-6, with no clear D. The V end lost 5 bases, the J end lost 8 bases, and 16 bases lay between the germline ends. The length of the CDR3 is 15 residues. Germline V gene sequence: CDR1 SGHVS, CDR2 FQNEAQ. The CDR3 sequence: CASSLLLSRDSPLHF. The CDR3 DNA follows: TGTGCCAGCAGCCTTCTCTTATCACGGGATTCACCCCTCCACTTT.

There are a few counts of this clone. In the same sample, other DNA sequences code for this CDR3. This chain connects TRBV7-2 to TRBJ1-2; D ambiguous. V was shortened by 5 bases and J by 1 base, with 8 bases between the two germline ends. Per germline, CDR1 SGHTA and CDR2 FQGNSA. The CDR3 is made up of 13 amino acids. CDR3 amino acids: CASSPGVNYGYTF. The CDR3, as DNA: TGTGCCAGCAGCCCGGGAGTTAACTATGGCTACACCTTC.

This clone appeared a few times. This rearrangement joins TRBV7-2 to TRBJ1-5; D perhaps matches TRBD1 (5 bases). The CDR3 runs 13 residues. V lost 6 bases, J lost 7 bases, and 13 bases lay in between. Germline values: CDR1 SGHTA, CDR2 FQGNSA. The CDR3 bases are TGTGCCAGCAGTTCCCAGTGGGACCAGCCCCAGCATTTT. Translated: CASSSQWDQPQHF. The variable domain in full, with the rest retrieved from reference TRBV7-2 and TRBJ1-5, is GAGVSQSPSNKVTEKGKDVELRCDPISGHTALYWYRQSLGQGLEFLIYFQGNSAPDKSGLPSDRFSAERTGGSVSTLTIQRTQQEDSAVYLCASSSQWDQPQHFGDGTRLSIL.

This clone was observed a few times. The chain recombines TRBV28 with TRBJ2-5, with a tentative D call TRBD2 (6 bases). V gave up 4 bases and J gave up 5 bases, with 14 bases separating them. The germline CDR1 and CDR2 sequences are MDHEN and SYDVKM. The length of the CDR3 is 14 residues. This CDR3 reads CASSSGDLRETQYF. The CDR3 region has the DNA TGTGCCAGCAGTTCGGGGGACTTGAGGGAGACCCAGTACTTC.

The chain uses TRBV7-2 and TRBJ1-2; no reliable D call. The CDR3 is made up of 13 amino acids. The V gene's germline CDR1 is SGHTA and CDR2 FQGNSA. Trimming removed 1 base at V and 5 bases at J, with 8 bases between. CDR3 in DNA: TGTGCCAGCAGCTTAGTCGACTTGTATGGCTACACCTTC. Its translation is CASSLVDLYGYTF.

This clone occurred a few times. The chain's CDR3 is CASSGEEQETQYF. In DNA form, the CDR3 reads TGTGCCAGCTCCGGGGAGGAACAAGAGACCCAGTACTTC. The J gene is TRBJ2-5, the V gene TRBV18, with D tentatively TRBD2 (6 bases). Looked up from germline, CDR1 is KGHSH and CDR2 is LQKENI. The CDR3 consists of 13 residues. Deletions cut 6 bases from V and 2 bases from J, with 10 bases between.

This clone occurred a few times. This sequence joins TRBV28 and TRBJ2-1; TRBD2 might be the D (6 bases). Looked up from germline, CDR1 is MDHEN and CDR2 is SYDVKM. The CDR3 loop spans 12 amino acids. Trimming left V 6 bases short and J 9 bases short, with 12 bases between. CDR3 coding DNA: TGTGCCAGCAGCCTAGCGTCAATTGAGCAGTTCTTC. Translated: CASSLASIEQFF.

This clone was detected a few times. V usage is TRBV25-1 and J usage is TRBJ2-5; D not resolved. CDR1 and CDR2 (germline): MGHDK, SYGVNS. V lost 4 bases, J lost 5 bases, and 5 bases lay in between. The CDR3 spans 11 residues. CDR3 sequence (DNA): TGTGCCAGCAGTGCTGTCGAGACCCAGTACTTC. Amino acids: CASSAVETQYF.

This clone has just a few counts. The V gene is TRBV7-9, the J gene TRBJ2-5; 9 bases are shared with TRBD2. Germline V CDR1 and CDR2: SEHNR, FQNEAQ (reference sequence). V shed 5 bases and J 2 bases; nucleotides not matched to a gene: 6. The CDR3 contains 15 residues. The CDR3 reads CASSARSGGQETQYF. The CDR3 DNA follows: TGTGCCAGCAGCGCCCGTAGCGGGGGACAAGAGACCCAGTACTTC.

In this sample, this clone turned up a few times. This chain joins TRBV7-2 and TRBJ1-4, with 7 bases fitting TRBD1. Trimming took 4 bases from V and 4 from J; bases not matched to a gene: 15. The CDR3 is 18 amino acids. Looked up from germline, CDR1 is SGHTA and CDR2 is FQGNSA. The CDR3 DNA sequence: TGTGCCAGCAGCTCCCCCTCCGACAGGGTGGTTCGTAATGAAAAACTGTTTTTT. This codes for CASSSPSDRVVRNEKLFF.

The chain uses TRBV5-1 and TRBJ2-2, with D possibly being TRBD1 or TRBD2 (5 bases each). This CDR3 contains 16 residues. The germline CDR1 and CDR2 sequences are SGHRS and YFSETQ. The germline V and J ends were trimmed by 3 bases and 2 bases, with 14 bases remaining between them. In DNA, the CDR3 is TGCGCCAGCAGCTCCAGAGGGCAGGGCAACACCGGGGAGCTGTTTTTT. This translates into CASSSRGQGNTGELFF.

The CDR3 nucleotides are TGTGCCAGCAGTTTCGGGGGGTTCTCCTACGAGCAGTACTTC. As protein: CASSFGGFSYEQYF. V is TRBV28 and J is TRBJ2-7, with 7 positions matching TRBD2. The germline V gene encodes CDR1 MDHEN and CDR2 SYDVKM. This CDR3 is built from 14 residues. With V trimmed by 3 bases and J by 0 bases, 2 bases remained unmatched.

This clone has a handful of counts. The chain carries TRBV7-9 and TRBJ1-4; 7 nucleotides agree with TRBD1. The germline gives CDR1 SEHNR, CDR2 FQNEAQ (reference sequence). The CDR3 runs 16 residues. J gave up 6 bases and V 4 bases, and 11 bases lay outside the gene matches. The CDR3 loop reads CASSYSPGTVDEKLFF. The CDR3 nucleotides read TGTGCCAGCAGCTACAGCCCCGGGACAGTTGATGAAAAACTGTTTTTT.

This clone turned up a few times. The rearrangement joins TRBV6-5 to TRBJ1-2; perhaps TRBD1 as D (6 bases). CDR3 length equals 12 residues. The V gene lost 6 bases and the J gene lost 8 bases, with 13 bases spanning the gap. Germline V lookup: CDR1 MNHEY, CDR2 SVGAGI. The CDR3: CASSRGAGGYTF. The CDR3 region has the DNA TGTGCCAGCAGCCGGGGGGCAGGAGGCTACACCTTC.

The V gene is TRBV30, the J gene TRBJ1-2; D unresolved. The CDR3 length is 11 residues. V was clipped by 2 bases and J by 3 bases, with 4 bases between them. The V gene's germline CDR1 is GTSNPN and CDR2 SVGIG (reference sequence). In DNA form, the CDR3 reads TGTGCCTGGAGTATGCACTATGGCTACACCTTC. Its protein product is CAWSMHYGYTF.

There are a few counts of this clone. The chain has TRBV7-2 and TRBJ2-5; D unresolved. Trimming shortened V by 1 base and J by 1 base, and 10 bases separated the two germline ends. Germline V gene lookup returns CDR1 SGHTA and CDR2 FQGNSA. The CDR3 spans 15 residues. The chain's CDR3 is CASSLVTGFQETQYF. The CDR3 DNA reads as TGTGCCAGCAGCTTAGTAACCGGGTTCCAAGAGACCCAGTACTTC. The whole variable domain, remainder taken from reference TRBV7-2 and TRBJ2-5, is GAGVSQSPSNKVTEKGKDVELRCDPISGHTALYWYRQSLGQGLEFLIYFQGNSAPDKSGLPSDRFSAERTGGSVSTLTIQRTQQEDSAVYLCASSLVTGFQETQYFGPGTRLLVL.

The chain joins TRBV28 to TRBJ2-6; TRBD1 is a possible D gene (5 bases). CDR3 length: 16 residues. Trimming left V 3 bases short and J 1 base short, with 10 bases between. Germline values: CDR1 MDHEN, CDR2 SYDVKM. The CDR3 sequence is CASSLPQGSGANVLTF. For the CDR3, the DNA is TGTGCCAGCAGTTTGCCTCAGGGTTCTGGGGCCAACGTCCTGACTTTC.

The table lists this clone with a few counts. The chain is built from TRBV6-6 and TRBJ1-5; no clear D gene. The germline V gene encodes CDR1 MNHNY and CDR2 SVGAGI (reference sequence). The CDR3 has 13 amino acids. Trimming removed 2 bases at V and 0 bases at J, with 2 bases between. CDR3 in amino acids: CASSYDSNQPQHF. The DNA of the CDR3 is TGTGCCAGCAGTTACGATAGCAATCAGCCCCAGCATTTT.

The rearrangement uses TRBV5-1 and TRBJ2-1; D might be TRBD2 (7 bases). The V end was cut by 4 bases, the J end by 2 bases, with 19 bases between. In germline, CDR1 is SGHRS, CDR2 YFSETQ. The CDR3 has 17 amino acids. The chain's CDR3 is CASSPSAGDMTYNEQFF. In nucleotides, the CDR3 is TGCGCCAGCAGCCCCAGTGCGGGGGACATGACCTACAATGAGCAGTTCTTC.

Only a few counts were recorded for this clone. V and J are TRBV5-4 and TRBJ2-3, with D tentatively TRBD1 or TRBD2 (5 bases each). The V and J ends lost 5 bases and 0 bases respectively, with 13 bases between them. CDR1 and CDR2 (germline): SGHNT, YYREEE (reference sequence). The CDR3 length is 15 residues. CDR3 DNA sequence: TGTGCCAGCAGTCGGGGCCGTTCTAGCACAGATACGCAGTATTTT. This codes for CASSRGRSSTDTQYF.

In this sample, this clone turned up a few times. Other DNA sequences in this sample translate to the same CDR3. V and J are TRBV5-4 and TRBJ2-5; the match to TRBD1 covers 7 bases. V gave up 5 bases and J gave up 3 bases; unmatched junction bases: 4. The V gene's germline CDR1 is SGHNT and CDR2 YYREEE (reference sequence). This CDR3 contains 13 residues. CDR3: CASRAGTEETQYF. The CDR3 DNA reads as TGTGCCAGCAGGGCCGGGACAGAAGAGACCCAGTACTTC.

The chain joins TRBV9 to TRBJ2-1; TRBD2 matches at 9 bases. The CDR3 totals 16 residues. With V trimmed by 0 bases and J by 9 bases, 10 bases remained unmatched. Germline assignment: CDR1 SGDLS and CDR2 YYNGEE. CDR3 sequence (DNA): TGTGCCAGCAGCGTAGTGGCTAGCGGGGTTATGGGTGAGCAGTTCTTC. This gives the protein CASSVVASGVMGEQFF.

This clone was seen a few times. The V gene is TRBV4-3, the J gene TRBJ2-6, with D possibly being TRBD2 (7 bases). This CDR3 is 18 amino acids long. Between the trimmed V and J ends, which lost 1 base and 2 bases, there was a span of 15 bases. CDR1 and CDR2 from the germline V gene are LGHNA and YSLEER. CDR3 coding DNA: TGCGCCAGCAGCCAAGGCCCCCGGGGGGCCACTGGGGCCAACGTCCTGACTTTC. As protein: CASSQGPRGATGANVLTF.

This clone turned up a few times. This rearrangement joins TRBV10-3 to TRBJ1-3, with a tentative D call TRBD1 (5 bases). Per the germline V gene, CDR1 is ENHRY and CDR2 is SYGVKD. Trimming removed 2 bases at V and 8 bases at J, with 13 bases between. The CDR3 has 14 residues. The CDR3 here is CAISEGGDVYTIYF. The DNA for the CDR3 is TGTGCCATCAGTGAGGGCGGGGACGTATACACCATATATTTT.